The 9 T cell receptor beta chains reported below all come from one sample, sequenced in a study of molecular identifiers for immune sequencing clone quantification. MiXCR, run by TCRdb on the PCR reads, gives a single entry per CDR3 protein. Among nearly 650,000 distinct CDR3 sequences listed, roughly 27% were seen once. Sample: naive CD8+ T cells from blood, with Jurkat cell RNA spiked in. Subset meaning: FACS-sorted CD8+CD4-CCR7+CD45RA+ naive T cells. All receptors derive from a human donor in good health. Some libraries in this study had Jurkat cell RNA spiked in.

This CDR3 is CASSLHLKKDNEKLFF. The CDR3 coding sequence is TGTGCCAGCAGCTTACACCTAAAAAAAGATAATGAAAAACTGTTTTTT. The chain combines TRBV7-9 with TRBJ1-4; the D is unclear. Germline V gene data show CDR1 as SEHNR and CDR2 as FQNEAQ (reference sequence). The V gene lost 2 bases and the J gene lost 4 bases, with 14 bases spanning the gap. The CDR3 is 16 amino acids.

The rearrangement links TRBV9 to TRBJ1-2; the D gene is possibly TRBD1 (5 bases). V lost 0 bases, J lost 5 bases, and 14 bases lay in between. The germline V gene encodes CDR1 SGDLS and CDR2 YYNGEE. CDR3 size: 15 residues. CDR3 loop: CASSVGYGTGYGYTF. In DNA form, the CDR3 reads TGTGCCAGCAGCGTAGGCTACGGGACGGGATATGGCTACACCTTC. The entire variable domain, with the rest obtained from reference TRBV9 and TRBJ1-2, is as follows: DSGVTQTPKHLITATGQRVTLRCSPRSGDLSVYWYQQSLDQGLQFLIQYYNGEERAKGNILERFSAQQFPDLHSELNLSSLELGDSALYFCASSVGYGTGYGYTFGSGTRLTVV.

As regards this clonotype: A much larger clone differs by one base, so this may be a read error. V and J are TRBV5-6 and TRBJ2-3; D is possibly TRBD2 (6 bases). The CDR3 runs 15 residues. The germline V gene encodes CDR1 SGHDT and CDR2 YYEEEE. The V end lost 4 bases, the J end lost 1 base, and 13 bases lay between the germline ends. The CDR3 DNA sequence: TGTGCCAGCAGCCCGGGACTCCTATGCACAGATACGCAGTATTTT. It is translated as CASSPGLLCTDTQYF.

This clonotype was counted at least ten times. The rearrangement joins TRBV7-9 to TRBJ2-3; D uncertain. The germline V gene encodes CDR1 SEHNR and CDR2 FQNEAQ (reference sequence). The CDR3 is 14 residues long. Trimming stripped 3 bases from V and 0 bases from J, with 7 bases between. The DNA of the CDR3 is TGTGCCAGCAGCTTGGTGAGAAGCACAGATACGCAGTATTTT. It yields the protein CASSLVRSTDTQYF.

In this sample, this clonotype turned up many times. The chain has TRBV7-2 and TRBJ1-2; D possibly corresponds to TRBD1 (5 bases). This CDR3 comprises 16 residues. CDR1 is SGHTA, CDR2 FQGNSA, per germline. The ends were cut back, 1 base at V and 5 bases at J, with 17 bases in the middle. CDR3 sequence reads: CASSLVSAGMEYGYTF. The CDR3 DNA is TGTGCCAGCAGCTTAGTTTCGGCAGGGATGGAGTATGGCTACACCTTC.

A word on this clonotype: With a much larger clone just one base away, this may be a read error. CDR3 coding DNA: TGTGCCGCCAGCGCACCGAACCGGGACTTACAAGAGACCCAGTACTTC. Translating gives CAASAPNRDLQETQYF. The J gene is TRBJ2-5, the V gene TRBV24-1, with a weak D call TRBD2 (6 bases). This CDR3 contains 16 residues. Looked up from germline, CDR1 is KGHDR and CDR2 is SFDVKD.

A note on this clonotype: At one end, the junction sequence differs from germline, possibly due to a read error. The rearrangement links TRBV4-3 to TRBJ2-2; D is uncertain. The CDR3 covers 16 residues. Looked up from germline, CDR1 is LGHNA and CDR2 is YSLEER. CDR3 amino acids: CTSSQDRAAYTGELFF. As DNA, the CDR3 is TGCACCAGCAGCCAAGATAGGGCAGCTTACACCGGGGAGCTGTTTTTT.

This clonotype showed up many times. The chain carries TRBV5-4 and TRBJ1-1; possible D gene TRBD1, 5 bases. The V end was cut by 0 bases, the J end by 3 bases, with 9 bases between. The CDR3 length is 14 residues. The germline V gene has CDR1 SGHNT and CDR2 YYREEE (reference sequence). The CDR3 sequence is CASSLAAGHTEAFF. The CDR3 bases are TGTGCCAGCAGCTTGGCAGCAGGGCACACTGAAGCTTTCTTT.

Of note for this clonotype: Since the CDR3 does not end with the conserved phenylalanine or tryptophan, this likely comes from a read error. The chain combines TRBV5-6 with TRBJ2-5; 7 nucleotides line up with TRBD1. V was clipped by 4 bases and J by 1 base; unmatched bases: 13. Germline V gives CDR1 SGHDT, CDR2 YYEEEE. This CDR3 is built from 17 residues. The CDR3 region is CASSRPTGVRFQETQYS. CDR3 bases: TGTGCCAGCAGCCGGCCTACAGGGGTTCGGTTCCAAGAGACCCAGTACTCC.